Listed below are T cell receptor beta chains from one sample, sequenced in a study of T cells in tumors after PD-1 blockade. The protocol was immunoSEQ multiplex PCR, while the TCRdb copy is restricted to in-frame clones and leaves out a portion. Among 9,000 to 15,000 clones listed, less than 65% were seen once. Sequenced material: tumor tissue, taken before anti-PD-1 treatment. These receptors were obtained from a human donor with basal cell carcinoma. The CDR3 runs from the conserved cysteine through the conserved F or W. The D gene is left open where the match is weak. Clone size appears in some rows only: once, few, many, or a class for an expanded clone.

V: TRBV7-2
size: -
J: TRBJ2-3
D: -
CDR3: CASSLALYTQYF
DNA: TGTGCCAGCAGCTTAGCGCTTTATACGCAGTATTTT

V: TRBV5-5
size: -
J: TRBJ1-2
D: -
CDR3: CASSPSGVGGEYGYTF
DNA: TGTGCCAGCAGCCCGTCAGGTGTGGGTGGGGAGTATGGCTACACCTTC

V: TRBV5-4
size: -
J: TRBJ1-2
D: -
CDR3: CASSPRVGSQGTNYGYTF
DNA: TGTGCCAGCAGCCCGAGGGTGGGATCACAGGGCACTAACTATGGCTACACCTTC

V: TRBV7-2
size: -
J: TRBJ1-3
D: -
CDR3: CASSLGVSGNTIYF
DNA: TGTGCCAGCAGCTTAGGGGTGTCTGGAAACACCATATATTTT

V: TRBV5-6
size: few
J: TRBJ2-7
D: -
CDR3: CASSWGDSRNEQYF
DNA: TGTGCCAGCAGCTGGGGTGACTCTCGGAACGAGCAGTACTTC

V: TRBV6-2/TRBV6-3
size: -
J: TRBJ2-1
D: TRBD2
CDR3: CASSEIAGAYNEQFF
DNA: TGTGCCAGCAGTGAGATAGCGGGGGCCTACAATGAGCAGTTCTTC

V: TRBV28
size: -
J: TRBJ2-2
D: -
CDR3: CASSLGWGTSTGELFF
DNA: TGTGCCAGCAGCTTGGGATGGGGCACAAGCACCGGGGAGCTGTTTTTT

V: TRBV3-1/TRBV3-2
size: -
J: TRBJ2-7
D: -
CDR3: CASSQEGEGSEQYF
DNA: TGTGCCAGCAGCCAAGAAGGTGAAGGGTCCGAGCAGTACTTC

V: TRBV28
size: -
J: TRBJ2-5
D: -
CDR3: CASSLGSRPETQYF
DNA: TGTGCCAGCAGTTTAGGGTCTCGACCAGAGACCCAGTACTTC

V: TRBV7-2
size: -
J: TRBJ2-2
D: -
CDR3: CASSLGGALNTGELFF
DNA: TGTGCCAGCAGCTTAGGCGGGGCTTTGAACACCGGGGAGCTGTTTTTT

V: TRBV9
size: -
J: TRBJ2-1
D: -
CDR3: CASGKGSGLYNEQFF
DNA: TGTGCCAGCGGGAAGGGGAGCGGACTCTACAATGAGCAGTTCTTC

V: TRBV2
size: -
J: TRBJ2-1
D: TRBD2
CDR3: CASRSGGNEQFF
DNA: TGTGCCAGCAGATCGGGAGGCAATGAGCAGTTCTTC

V: TRBV6-2/TRBV6-3
size: few
J: TRBJ1-4
D: -
CDR3: CASSDAGRLLEKLFF
DNA: TGTGCCAGCAGTGACGCGGGACGGCTTCTGGAAAAACTGTTTTTT

V: TRBV6-2/TRBV6-3
size: few
J: TRBJ2-4
D: TRBD2
CDR3: CASSYLGSGGIQYF
DNA: TGTGCCAGCAGTTACCTGGGTAGCGGGGGCATTCAGTACTTC

V: TRBV7-9
size: few
J: TRBJ1-2
D: -
CDR3: CASSAEGIDHPANYGYTF
DNA: TGTGCCAGCAGCGCTGAAGGAATAGACCATCCGGCTAACTATGGCTACACCTTC

V: TRBV5-8
size: -
J: TRBJ2-2
D: -
CDR3: CAGGVLNTGELFF
DNA: TGTGCCGGAGGGGTCCTGAACACCGGGGAGCTGTTTTTT